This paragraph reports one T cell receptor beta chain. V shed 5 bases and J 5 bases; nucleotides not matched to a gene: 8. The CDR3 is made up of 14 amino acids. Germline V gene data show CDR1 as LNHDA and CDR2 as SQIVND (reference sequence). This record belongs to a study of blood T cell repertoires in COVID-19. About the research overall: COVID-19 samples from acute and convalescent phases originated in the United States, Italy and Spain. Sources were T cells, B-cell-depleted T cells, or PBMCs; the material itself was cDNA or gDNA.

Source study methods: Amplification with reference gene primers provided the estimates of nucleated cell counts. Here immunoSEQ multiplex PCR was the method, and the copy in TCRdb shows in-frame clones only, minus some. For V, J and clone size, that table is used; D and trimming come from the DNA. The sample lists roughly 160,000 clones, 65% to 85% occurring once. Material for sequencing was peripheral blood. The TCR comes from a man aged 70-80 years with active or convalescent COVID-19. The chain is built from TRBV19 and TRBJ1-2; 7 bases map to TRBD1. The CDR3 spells CASSSSRGQYGYTF. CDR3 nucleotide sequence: TGTGCCAGTAGTTCCTCAAGGGGACAGTATGGCTACACCTTC.